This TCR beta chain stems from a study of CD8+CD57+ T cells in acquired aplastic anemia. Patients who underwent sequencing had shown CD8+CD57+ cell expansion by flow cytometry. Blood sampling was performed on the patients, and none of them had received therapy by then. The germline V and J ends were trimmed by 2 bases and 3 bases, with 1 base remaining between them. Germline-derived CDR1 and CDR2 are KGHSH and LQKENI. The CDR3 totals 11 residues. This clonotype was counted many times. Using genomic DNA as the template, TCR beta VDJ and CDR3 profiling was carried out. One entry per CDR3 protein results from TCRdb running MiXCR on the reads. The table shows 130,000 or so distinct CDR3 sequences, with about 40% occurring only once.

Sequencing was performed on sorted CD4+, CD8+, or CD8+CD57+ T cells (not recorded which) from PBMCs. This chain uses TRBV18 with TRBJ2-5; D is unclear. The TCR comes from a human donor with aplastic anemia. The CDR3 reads CASSPKETQYF. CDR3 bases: TGTGCCAGCTCACCAAAAGAGACCCAGTACTTC.